The rows below give T cell receptor beta chains drawn from one sample of a study of blood T cell repertoires in COVID-19. This table comes from immunoSEQ multiplex PCR, and its TCRdb copy is limited to in-frame clones, with some not included. Altogether some 99,000 clones are present, about 86% being singletons, with the ten largest covering over 10%. Material for sequencing was peripheral blood. The receptors derive from a woman aged 55-70 years in a cohort sampled during active or convalescent COVID-19. Both conserved end residues are part of each CDR3. A clone size is listed for some rows: how often the clone was seen (once, few, many), or a class if it is expanded.

j_gene: TRBJ2-5
v_gene: TRBV28
abundance: -
CDR3aa: CASSSQETQYF

j_gene: TRBJ1-3
v_gene: TRBV11-3
abundance: -
CDR3aa: CASSSVVGNTIYF

j_gene: TRBJ2-1
v_gene: TRBV5-1
abundance: -
CDR3aa: CASSRLAGGGNEQFF

j_gene: TRBJ2-7
v_gene: TRBV19
abundance: few
CDR3aa: CASGSLGGRSYEQYF

j_gene: TRBJ1-1
v_gene: TRBV4-1
abundance: few
CDR3aa: CASSQVGIPWAFF

j_gene: TRBJ2-7
v_gene: TRBV9
abundance: -
CDR3aa: CASSVPGTGASYEQYF

j_gene: TRBJ2-7
v_gene: TRBV7-2
abundance: -
CDR3aa: CASSYRAPGTSGYEQYF

j_gene: TRBJ1-1
v_gene: TRBV9
abundance: -
CDR3aa: CASSVQGQISEAFF

j_gene: TRBJ2-2
v_gene: TRBV2
abundance: few
CDR3aa: CASGLRPPRGTGELFF

j_gene: TRBJ2-7
v_gene: TRBV4-1
abundance: -
CDR3aa: CASSQEGQHSYEQYF